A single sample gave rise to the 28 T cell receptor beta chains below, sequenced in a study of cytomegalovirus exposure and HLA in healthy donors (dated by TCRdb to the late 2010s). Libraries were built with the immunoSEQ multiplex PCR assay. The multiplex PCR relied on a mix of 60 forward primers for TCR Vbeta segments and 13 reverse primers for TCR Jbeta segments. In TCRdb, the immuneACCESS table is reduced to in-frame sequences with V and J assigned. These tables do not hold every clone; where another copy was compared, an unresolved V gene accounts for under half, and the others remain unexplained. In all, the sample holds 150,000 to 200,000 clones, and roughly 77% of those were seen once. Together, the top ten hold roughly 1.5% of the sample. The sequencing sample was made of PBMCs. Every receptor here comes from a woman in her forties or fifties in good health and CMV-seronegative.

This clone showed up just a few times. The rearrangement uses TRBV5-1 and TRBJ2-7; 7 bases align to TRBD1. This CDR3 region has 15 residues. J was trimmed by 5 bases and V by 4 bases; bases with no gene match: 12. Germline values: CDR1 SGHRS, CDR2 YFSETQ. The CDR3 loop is CASSPGTDWMNEQYF. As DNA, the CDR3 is TGCGCCAGCAGCCCCGGGACAGATTGGATGAACGAGCAGTACTTC. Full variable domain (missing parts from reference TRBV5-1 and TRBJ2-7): KAGVTQTPRYLIKTRGQQVTLSCSPISGHRSVSWYQQTPGQGLQFLFEYFSETQRNKGNFPGRFSGRQFSNSRSEMNVSTLELGDSALYLCASSPGTDWMNEQYFGPGTRLTVT.

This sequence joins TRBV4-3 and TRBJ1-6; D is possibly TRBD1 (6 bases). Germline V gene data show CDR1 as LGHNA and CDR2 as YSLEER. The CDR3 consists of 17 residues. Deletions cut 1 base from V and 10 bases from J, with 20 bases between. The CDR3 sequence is CASSQGAQGRGESPLHF. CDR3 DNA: TGCGCCAGCAGCCAAGGGGCACAGGGCCGGGGGGAATCACCCCTCCACTTT.

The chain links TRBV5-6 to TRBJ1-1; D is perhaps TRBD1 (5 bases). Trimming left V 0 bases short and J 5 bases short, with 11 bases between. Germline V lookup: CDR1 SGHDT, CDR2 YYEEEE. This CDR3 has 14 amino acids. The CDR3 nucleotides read TGTGCCAGCAGCTTGGGGGGGGTTCAGACTGAAGCTTTCTTT. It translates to CASSLGGVQTEAFF. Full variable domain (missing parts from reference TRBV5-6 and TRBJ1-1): DAGVTQSPTHLIKTRGQQVTLRCSPKSGHDTVSWYQQALGQGPQFIFQYYEEEERQRGNFPDRFSGHQFPNYSSELNVNALLLGDSALYLCASSLGGVQTEAFFGQGTRLTVV.

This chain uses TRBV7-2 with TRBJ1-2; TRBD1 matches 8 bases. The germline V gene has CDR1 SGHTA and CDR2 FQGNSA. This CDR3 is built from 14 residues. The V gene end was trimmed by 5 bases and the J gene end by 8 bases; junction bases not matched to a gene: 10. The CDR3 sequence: CASSRRQGMGGYTF. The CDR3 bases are TGTGCCAGCAGCCGCAGACAGGGGATGGGCGGCTACACCTTC. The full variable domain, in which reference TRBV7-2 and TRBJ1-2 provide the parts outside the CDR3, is GAGVSQSPSNKVTEKGKDVELRCDPISGHTALYWYRQSLGQGLEFLIYFQGNSAPDKSGLPSDRFSAERTGGSVSTLTIQRTQQEDSAVYLCASSRRQGMGGYTFGSGTRLTVV.

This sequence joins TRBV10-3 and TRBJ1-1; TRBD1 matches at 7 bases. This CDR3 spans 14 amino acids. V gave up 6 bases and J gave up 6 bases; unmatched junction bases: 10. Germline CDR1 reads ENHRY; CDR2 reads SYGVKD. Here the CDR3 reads CAIRDSGGLAEAFF. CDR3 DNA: TGTGCCATCAGGGATTCAGGGGGATTGGCTGAAGCTTTCTTT.

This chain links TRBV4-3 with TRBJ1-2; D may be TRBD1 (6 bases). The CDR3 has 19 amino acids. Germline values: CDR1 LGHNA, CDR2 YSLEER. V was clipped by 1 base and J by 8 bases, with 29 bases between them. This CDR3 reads CASSQVSGAGAFGLLGYTF. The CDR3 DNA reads TGCGCCAGCAGCCAAGTGTCAGGGGCCGGGGCCTTCGGATTGTTGGGCTACACCTTC.

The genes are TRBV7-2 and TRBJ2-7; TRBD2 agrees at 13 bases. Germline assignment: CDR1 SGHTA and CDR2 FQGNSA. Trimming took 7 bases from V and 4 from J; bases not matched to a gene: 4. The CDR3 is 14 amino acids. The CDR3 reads CASTPTSGRYEQYF. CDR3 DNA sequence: TGTGCCAGCACCCCGACTAGCGGGAGGTACGAGCAGTACTTC.

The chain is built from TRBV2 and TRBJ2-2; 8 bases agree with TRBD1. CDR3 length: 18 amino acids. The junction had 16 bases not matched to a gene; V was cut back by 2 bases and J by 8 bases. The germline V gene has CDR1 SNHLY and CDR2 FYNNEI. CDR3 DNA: TGTGCCAGCAGTGAAAGGACAGGGACCCCAGAAGGGTCAGGGGAGCTGTTTTTT. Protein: CASSERTGTPEGSGELFF.

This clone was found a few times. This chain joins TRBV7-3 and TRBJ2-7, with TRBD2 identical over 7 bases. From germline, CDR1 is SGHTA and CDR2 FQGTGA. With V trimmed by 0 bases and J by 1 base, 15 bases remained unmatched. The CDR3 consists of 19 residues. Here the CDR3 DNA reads TGTGCCAGCAGCTTAACTCCAGCGGGACTACGAGGACCATCCTACGAGCAGTACTTC. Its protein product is CASSLTPAGLRGPSYEQYF.

CDR3 residues: CASSESGRGYGYTF. CDR3 DNA: TGTGCCAGCAGTGAGTCTGGTCGAGGGTATGGCTACACCTTC. The chain carries TRBV6-1 and TRBJ1-2; D gene ambiguous. The germline CDR1 and CDR2 sequences are MNHNS and SASEGT. This CDR3 spans 14 amino acids. Trimming cost V 3 bases and J 5 bases, with 13 bases left between them.

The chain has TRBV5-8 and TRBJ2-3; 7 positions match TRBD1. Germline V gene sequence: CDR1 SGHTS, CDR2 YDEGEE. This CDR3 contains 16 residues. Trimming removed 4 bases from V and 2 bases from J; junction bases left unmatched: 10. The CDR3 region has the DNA TGTGCCAGCAGCAAGGGACAGTACGCAGTCACAGATACGCAGTATTTT. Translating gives CASSKGQYAVTDTQYF.

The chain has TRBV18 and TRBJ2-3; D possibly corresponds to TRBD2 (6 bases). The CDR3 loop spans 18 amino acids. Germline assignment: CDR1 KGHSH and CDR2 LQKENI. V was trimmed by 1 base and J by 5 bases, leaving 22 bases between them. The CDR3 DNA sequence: TGTGCCAGCTCACCACGGGAGGTCGGGGTCGCCCTAGGAGATACGCAGTATTTT. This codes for CASSPREVGVALGDTQYF.

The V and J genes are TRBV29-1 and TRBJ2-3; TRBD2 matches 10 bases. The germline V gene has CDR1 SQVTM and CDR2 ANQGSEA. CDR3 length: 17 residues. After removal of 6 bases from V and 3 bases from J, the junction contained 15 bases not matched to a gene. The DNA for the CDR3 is TGCAGCGTGACCTCCTTAGGCAGCGGGGGGGGGACAGATACGCAGTATTTT. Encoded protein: CSVTSLGSGGGTDTQYF.

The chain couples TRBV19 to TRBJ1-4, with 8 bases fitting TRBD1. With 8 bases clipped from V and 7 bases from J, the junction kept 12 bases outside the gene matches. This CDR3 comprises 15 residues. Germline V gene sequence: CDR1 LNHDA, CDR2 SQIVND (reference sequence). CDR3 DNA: TGTGCCAGTCTATCTTTGGGGACAGGAGGTGAAAAACTGTTTTTT. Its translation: CASLSLGTGGEKLFF. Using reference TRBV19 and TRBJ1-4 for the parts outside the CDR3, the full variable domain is DGGITQSPKYLFRKEGQNVTLSCEQNLNHDAMYWYRQDPGQGLRLIYYSQIVNDFQKGDIAEGYSVSREKKESFPLTVTSAQKNPTAFYLCASLSLGTGGEKLFFGSGTQLSVL.

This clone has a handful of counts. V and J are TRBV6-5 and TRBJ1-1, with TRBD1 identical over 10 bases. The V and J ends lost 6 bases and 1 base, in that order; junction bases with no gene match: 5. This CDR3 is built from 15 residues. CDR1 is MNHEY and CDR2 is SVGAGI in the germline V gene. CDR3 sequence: CASRRDRGANTEAFF. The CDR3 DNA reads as TGTGCCAGCAGGAGGGACAGGGGAGCGAACACTGAAGCTTTCTTT.

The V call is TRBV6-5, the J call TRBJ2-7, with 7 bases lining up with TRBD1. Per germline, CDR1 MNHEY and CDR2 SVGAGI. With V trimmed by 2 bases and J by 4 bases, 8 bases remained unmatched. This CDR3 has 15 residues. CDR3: CASSYPTGKGYEQYF. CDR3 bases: TGTGCCAGCAGTTACCCGACAGGGAAGGGGTACGAGCAGTACTTC.

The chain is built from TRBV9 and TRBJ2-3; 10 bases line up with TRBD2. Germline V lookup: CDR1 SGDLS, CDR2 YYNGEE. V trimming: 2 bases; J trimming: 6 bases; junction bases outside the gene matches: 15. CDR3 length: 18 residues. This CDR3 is CASSVRGASGGYGDTQYF. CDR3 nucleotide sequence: TGTGCCAGCAGCGTTCGGGGAGCTAGCGGGGGATATGGGGATACGCAGTATTTT.

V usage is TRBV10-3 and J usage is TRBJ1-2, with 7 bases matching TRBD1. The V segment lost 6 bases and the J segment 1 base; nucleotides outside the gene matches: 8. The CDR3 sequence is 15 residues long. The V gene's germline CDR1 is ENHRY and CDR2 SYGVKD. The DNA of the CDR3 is TGTGCCATCAGCACAGACAGGGCCCTTAACTATGGCTACACCTTC. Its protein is CAISTDRALNYGYTF.

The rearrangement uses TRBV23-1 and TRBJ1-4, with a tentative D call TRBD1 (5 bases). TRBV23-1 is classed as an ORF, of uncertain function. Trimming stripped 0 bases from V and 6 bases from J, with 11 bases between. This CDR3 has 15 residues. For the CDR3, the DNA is TGCGCCAGCAGTCAATCGGGGGGGAGGTATGAAAAACTGTTTTTT. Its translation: CASSQSGGRYEKLFF.

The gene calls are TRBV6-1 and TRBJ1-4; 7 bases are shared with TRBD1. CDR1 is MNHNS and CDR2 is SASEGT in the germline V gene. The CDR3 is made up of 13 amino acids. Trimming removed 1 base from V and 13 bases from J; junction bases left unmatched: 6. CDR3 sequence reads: CASSEGPTGRLFF. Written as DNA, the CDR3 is TGTGCCAGCAGTGAAGGGCCGACAGGGAGACTGTTTTTT.

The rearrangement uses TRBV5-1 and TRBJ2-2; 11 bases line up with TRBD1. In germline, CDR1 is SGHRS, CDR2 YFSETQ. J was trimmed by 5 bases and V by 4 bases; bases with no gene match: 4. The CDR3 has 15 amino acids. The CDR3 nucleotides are TGCGCCAGCAGCACGGGACAGGGGGAAACCGGGGAGCTGTTTTTT. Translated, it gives CASSTGQGETGELFF.

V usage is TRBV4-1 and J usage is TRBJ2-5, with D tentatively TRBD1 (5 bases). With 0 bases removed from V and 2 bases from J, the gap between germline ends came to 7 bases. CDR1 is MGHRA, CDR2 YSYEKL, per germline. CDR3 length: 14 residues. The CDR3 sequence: CASSQERGQETQYF. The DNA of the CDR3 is TGCGCCAGCAGCCAAGAAAGGGGTCAAGAGACCCAGTACTTC.

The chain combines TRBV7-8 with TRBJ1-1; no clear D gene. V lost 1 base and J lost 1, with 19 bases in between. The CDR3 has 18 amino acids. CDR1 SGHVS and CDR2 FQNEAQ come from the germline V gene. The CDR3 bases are TGTGCCAGCAGCTTAGTCCAGTCTCCTCATTACGCGAACACTGAAGCTTTCTTT. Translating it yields CASSLVQSPHYANTEAFF.

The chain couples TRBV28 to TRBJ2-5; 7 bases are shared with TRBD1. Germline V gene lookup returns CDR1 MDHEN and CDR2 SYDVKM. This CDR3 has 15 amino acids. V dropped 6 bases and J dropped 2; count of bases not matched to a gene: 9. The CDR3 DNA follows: TGTGCCAGCAGACCGGCGGACAGGCAGCAAGAGACCCAGTACTTC. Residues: CASRPADRQQETQYF.

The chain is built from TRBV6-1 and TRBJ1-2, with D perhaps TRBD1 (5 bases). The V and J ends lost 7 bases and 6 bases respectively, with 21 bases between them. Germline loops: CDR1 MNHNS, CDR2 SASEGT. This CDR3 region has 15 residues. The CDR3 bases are TGTGCCAGCACCGCCGGGTTGGGGCTGGGAAATGGCTACACCTTC. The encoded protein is CASTAGLGLGNGYTF.

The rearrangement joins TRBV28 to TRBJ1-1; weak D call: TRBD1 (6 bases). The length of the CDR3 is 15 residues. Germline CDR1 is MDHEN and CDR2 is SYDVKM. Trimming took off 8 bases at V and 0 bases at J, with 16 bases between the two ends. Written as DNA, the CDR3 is TGTGCCAGCCTGATCTCCGGGACACTGAACACTGAAGCTTTCTTT. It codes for CASLISGTLNTEAFF.

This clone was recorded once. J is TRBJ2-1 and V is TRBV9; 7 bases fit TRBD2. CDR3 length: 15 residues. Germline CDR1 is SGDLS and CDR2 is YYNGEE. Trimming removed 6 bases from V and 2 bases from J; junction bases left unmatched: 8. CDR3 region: CASTPGGVPYNEQFF. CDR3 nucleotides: TGTGCCAGCACCCCTGGGGGGGTACCCTACAATGAGCAGTTCTTC.

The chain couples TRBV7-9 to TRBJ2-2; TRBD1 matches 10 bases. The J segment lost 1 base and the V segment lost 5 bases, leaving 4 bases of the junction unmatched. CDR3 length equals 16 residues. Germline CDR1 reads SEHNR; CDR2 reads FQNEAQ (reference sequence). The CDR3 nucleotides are TGTGCCAGCAGCGGATGGGACAGGGGGAACACCGGGGAGCTGTTTTTT. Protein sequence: CASSGWDRGNTGELFF.